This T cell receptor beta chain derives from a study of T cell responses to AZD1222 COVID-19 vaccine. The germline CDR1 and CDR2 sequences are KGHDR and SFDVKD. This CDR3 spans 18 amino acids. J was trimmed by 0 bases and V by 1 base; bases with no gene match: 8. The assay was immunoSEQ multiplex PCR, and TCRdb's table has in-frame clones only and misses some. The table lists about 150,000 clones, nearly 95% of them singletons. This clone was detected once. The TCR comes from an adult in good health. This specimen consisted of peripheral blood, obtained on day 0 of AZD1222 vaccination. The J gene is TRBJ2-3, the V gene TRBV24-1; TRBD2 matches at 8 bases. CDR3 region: CATSDFQLAGTSTDTQYF. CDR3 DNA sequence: TGTGCCACCAGTGATTTCCAATTAGCGGGGACTAGCACAGATACGCAGTATTTT.